This T cell receptor beta chain derives from a study of T-cell reconstitution after alpha-beta-depleted transplantation in children. Unique molecular identifiers tagged the TCRbeta library. Using its own MiXCR run on the PCR reads, TCRdb lists one record per CDR3 protein. The sample gives about 370,000 distinct CDR3 sequences, over 20% of which show up once; 3% to 4% is in the top ten. Germline V gene data show CDR1 as SNHLY and CDR2 as FYNNEI. V was trimmed by 4 bases and J by 11 bases, leaving 12 bases between them. CDR3 length: 11 amino acids. Sequencing used PBMCs from the stem cell graft donor, obtained from the stem cell graft. This rearrangement joins TRBV2 to TRBJ2-7; D uncertain. The TCR was taken from a human donor who donated a stem cell graft to a child with acute myeloid leukemia. CDR3: CASSVSALKYF. The CDR3 nucleotides are TGTGCCAGCAGTGTATCGGCCTTAAAGTACTTC.